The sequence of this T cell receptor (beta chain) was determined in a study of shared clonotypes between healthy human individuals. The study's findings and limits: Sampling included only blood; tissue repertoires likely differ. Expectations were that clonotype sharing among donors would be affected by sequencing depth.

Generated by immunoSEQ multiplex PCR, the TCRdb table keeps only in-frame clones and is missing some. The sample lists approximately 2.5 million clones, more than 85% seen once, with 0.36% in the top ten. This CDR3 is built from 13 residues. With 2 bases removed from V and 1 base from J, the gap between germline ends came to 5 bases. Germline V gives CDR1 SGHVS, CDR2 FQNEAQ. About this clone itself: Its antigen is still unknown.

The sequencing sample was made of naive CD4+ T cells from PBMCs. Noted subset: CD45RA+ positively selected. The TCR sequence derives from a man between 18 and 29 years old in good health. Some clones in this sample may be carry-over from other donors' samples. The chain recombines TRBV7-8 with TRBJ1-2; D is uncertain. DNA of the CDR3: TGTGCCAGCAGCTTAAACCGTAACTATGGCTACACCTTC. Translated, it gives CASSLNRNYGYTF.